The TCR beta chain under discussion was sequenced for a study of blood T cell repertoires in COVID-19. Trimming took 4 bases from V and 1 from J; bases not matched to a gene: 7. CDR1 is KGHSH and CDR2 is LQKENI in the germline V gene. The CDR3 is 16 amino acids. Per the authors' pipeline: Reference gene primer amplification in the assay estimated nucleated cell counts. The repertoire was sequenced with immunoSEQ multiplex PCR; TCRdb's copy has only in-frame clones and lacks some. V and J calls and clone size are given by that table; D and trimming were obtained from the DNA. Among more than 300,000 clones listed, approximately 90% were seen once.

Sequencing used PBMCs or T cells enriched from blood (not recorded which). The receptor's source is a young woman who had recovered from COVID-19. V and J are TRBV18 and TRBJ1-5; 7 positions agree with TRBD1. CDR3 DNA sequence: TGTGCCAGCTCACTAACCGGGACAGCAAGCAATCAGCCCCAGCATTTT. It yields the protein CASSLTGTASNQPQHF.